These T cell receptor beta chains were read from a single sample in a study of radiotherapy plus CTLA-4 blockade in lung cancer. The table came from immunoSEQ multiplex PCR; TCRdb's copy has only in-frame clones and leaves some out. The sample comprises over 35,000 clones, more than 70% of which are singletons, and less than 3% rests with the top ten. The material was peripheral blood, obtained from a patient treated with radiotherapy plus ipilimumab. All receptors come from a human donor with non-small cell lung cancer whose response to radiotherapy plus ipilimumab could not be evaluated. Both conserved end residues are part of each CDR3. Fields, in order: V gene, J gene, D gene, CDR3 length, clone size, CDR3 DNA, CDR3 protein. The D gene is left open where the match is weak. Not all rows give a size; the values are once, few, many and, for expanded clones, a class.

V: TRBV11-3; J: TRBJ2-2; D: TRBD2; length: 16; size: -; DNA: TGTGCCAGCAGCTCTGGCGGGAGACTTAACACCGGGGAGCTGTTTTTT; CDR3: CASSSGGRLNTGELFF
V: TRBV7-2; J: TRBJ1-5; D: -; length: 15; size: -; DNA: TGTGCCAGCAGCCTCCTAGGGTCGGGAGGTCAGCCCCAGCATTTT; CDR3: CASSLLGSGGQPQHF
V: TRBV6-1; J: TRBJ2-7; D: TRBD1; length: 17; size: -; DNA: TGTGCCAGCAGTGACCGACTCAGACAGGGGACCCTTTACGAGCAGTACTTC; CDR3: CASSDRLRQGTLYEQYF
V: TRBV5-1; J: TRBJ2-7; D: TRBD1; length: 14; size: -; DNA: TGCGCCAGCAGCCGCAGGGGGCGCGAGAACGAGCAGTACTTC; CDR3: CASSRRGRENEQYF
V: TRBV14; J: TRBJ2-4; D: -; length: 16; size: -; DNA: TGTGCCAGCAGCCAAGTGTCCCGCGGTCCAGGGCACATTCAGTACTTC; CDR3: CASSQVSRGPGHIQYF
V: TRBV28; J: TRBJ1-2; D: TRBD1; length: 15; size: -; DNA: TGTGCCAGCAGTACCCCCCAGGGGGCGGCCTATGGCTACACCTTC; CDR3: CASSTPQGAAYGYTF
V: TRBV2; J: TRBJ2-3; D: TRBD1; length: 15; size: -; DNA: TGTGCCAGCAGGTTTACAGGGGCTCGCACAGATACGCAGTATTTT; CDR3: CASRFTGARTDTQYF
V: TRBV5-4; J: TRBJ1-1; D: -; length: 13; size: -; DNA: TGTGCCAGCAGCTTGCGGGGGAACACTGAAGCTTTCTTT; CDR3: CASSLRGNTEAFF
V: TRBV20-1; J: TRBJ1-1; D: -; length: 10; size: -; DNA: TGCAGTGCTAGAGACTCCGAAGCTTTCTTT; CDR3: CSARDSEAFF
V: TRBV6-5; J: TRBJ2-2; D: TRBD2; length: 14; size: once; DNA: TGTGCCAGCCGGTATTGGGGGGGGGACGGGGAGCTGTTTTTT; CDR3: CASRYWGGDGELFF
V: TRBV30; J: TRBJ1-6; D: TRBD1; length: 15; size: -; DNA: TGTGCCTGGAGTCGACAGGGGGTTTGGTATTCACCCCTCCACTTT; CDR3: CAWSRQGVWYSPLHF
V: TRBV10-3; J: TRBJ1-2; D: TRBD1; length: 16; size: -; DNA: TGTGCCATCAGTGGGGGACAGGCCCAAGCTAACTATGGCTACACCTTC; CDR3: CAISGGQAQANYGYTF
V: TRBV5-8; J: TRBJ2-7; D: -; length: 13; size: -; DNA: TGTGCCAGCAGCTGGATACAGGGTTACGAGCAGTACTTC; CDR3: CASSWIQGYEQYF
V: TRBV6-5; J: TRBJ2-7; D: -; length: 15; size: -; DNA: TGTGCCAGCAGTTGGGTGTTCGGAGTTAATTACGAGCAGTACTTC; CDR3: CASSWVFGVNYEQYF
V: TRBV30; J: TRBJ2-6; D: -; length: 16; size: once; DNA: TGTGCCTGGAGTCCCCAGGGTGTCTCTGGGGCCAACGTCCTGACTTTC; CDR3: CAWSPQGVSGANVLTF
V: TRBV7-2; J: TRBJ1-3; D: -; length: 14; size: -; DNA: TGTGCCAGCAGCTTCTGGAGCTCTGGAAACACCATATATTTT; CDR3: CASSFWSSGNTIYF
V: TRBV5-4; J: TRBJ2-7; D: TRBD1; length: 16; size: -; DNA: TGTGCCAGCAGCTGGAAACCCGGGACAGGGTCGGGAGAGCAGTACTTC; CDR3: CASSWKPGTGSGEQYF
V: TRBV6-6; J: TRBJ2-3; D: TRBD1; length: 16; size: -; DNA: TGTGCCAGCAGTTTGGACAGGGGACGGGGCACAGATACGCAGTATTTT; CDR3: CASSLDRGRGTDTQYF
V: TRBV28; J: TRBJ2-2; D: TRBD1; length: 15; size: -; DNA: TGTGCCAGCAGATACGACAGGGTAGGCACCGGGGAGCTGTTTTTT; CDR3: CASRYDRVGTGELFF
V: TRBV11-2; J: TRBJ1-5; D: TRBD1; length: 16; size: -; DNA: TGTGCCAGCCACCGTAGTACAGGGGGCTTAAATCAGCCCCAGCATTTT; CDR3: CASHRSTGGLNQPQHF
V: TRBV28; J: TRBJ1-1; D: -; length: 14; size: -; DNA: TGTGCCAGCAGTTGGGGGGGGTCTTACACTGAAGCTTTCTTT; CDR3: CASSWGGSYTEAFF
V: TRBV28; J: TRBJ2-5; D: -; length: 13; size: -; DNA: TGTGCCGTTTGGGGGGGCTACCAAGAGACCCAGTACTTC; CDR3: CAVWGGYQETQYF
V: TRBV5-1; J: TRBJ2-3; D: -; length: 16; size: -; DNA: TGCGCCAGCAGCGCCGGGACTTACGCTCCCACAGATACGCAGTATTTT; CDR3: CASSAGTYAPTDTQYF
V: TRBV15; J: TRBJ2-3; D: TRBD1; length: 16; size: -; DNA: TGTGCCACCAGCAGAGGGACAGGGATTAGCGCAGATACGCAGTATTTT; CDR3: CATSRGTGISADTQYF
V: TRBV7-8; J: TRBJ1-5; D: -; length: 14; size: few; DNA: TGTGCCAGCGGGGGGGAAGCGGGAGCTCAGCCCCAGCATTTT; CDR3: CASGGEAGAQPQHF
V: TRBV7-6; J: TRBJ2-6; D: -; length: 17; size: -; DNA: TGTGCCAGCAGCTTAACAAGGGGGTTCGGTGGGGCCAACGTCCTGACTTTC; CDR3: CASSLTRGFGGANVLTF
V: TRBV18; J: TRBJ1-5; D: -; length: 14; size: once; DNA: TGTGCCAGCTCAAACCAGGGTAGCAATCAGCCCCAGCATTTT; CDR3: CASSNQGSNQPQHF
V: TRBV7-3; J: TRBJ1-2; D: -; length: 14; size: -; DNA: TGTGCCAGCAGCTTAACGGGGGGAGGCTATGGCTACACCTTC; CDR3: CASSLTGGGYGYTF
V: TRBV29-1; J: TRBJ2-7; D: TRBD1; length: 14; size: -; DNA: TGCAGCGTCCGGTTACAGGGGAATTCCTACGAGCAGTACTTC; CDR3: CSVRLQGNSYEQYF
V: TRBV19; J: TRBJ2-3; D: TRBD1; length: 14; size: -; DNA: TGTGCCAGTAGGTCCGGGACAGGGGGGCATACGCAGTATTTT; CDR3: CASRSGTGGHTQYF
V: TRBV2; J: TRBJ2-5; D: -; length: 15; size: -; DNA: TGTGCCAGCACCGAGGCTACAGGGCGAGGGGGAAGCCAGTACTTC; CDR3: CASTEATGRGGSQYF
V: TRBV5-1; J: TRBJ1-4; D: TRBD1; length: 14; size: -; DNA: TGCGCCAGCAGCTCACAGGGGGCAGAGGAAAAACTGTTTTTT; CDR3: CASSSQGAEEKLFF
V: TRBV9; J: TRBJ2-1; D: TRBD2; length: 14; size: -; DNA: TGTGCCAGCAGCGTACTGGCGGGAGTCAATGAGCAGTTCTTC; CDR3: CASSVLAGVNEQFF
V: TRBV30; J: TRBJ2-3; D: TRBD2; length: 18; size: -; DNA: TGTGCCCTGGAAATCCGGACTAGCGGCCAAACAGAGGTAGATACGCAGTATTTT; CDR3: CALEIRTSGQTEVDTQYF
V: TRBV28; J: TRBJ2-3; D: TRBD1; length: 16; size: -; DNA: TGTGCCAGCACAACCTACAGGGGCCAGGGTTCAGATACGCAGTATTTT; CDR3: CASTTYRGQGSDTQYF
V: TRBV7-2; J: TRBJ2-5; D: TRBD2; length: 16; size: -; DNA: TGTGCCAGCAGCTCGGGGACTAGCGCCCTCCAAGAGACCCAGTACTTC; CDR3: CASSSGTSALQETQYF
V: TRBV6-5; J: TRBJ2-2; D: TRBD1; length: 15; size: -; DNA: TGTGCCAGCAGGAGGACAGGGAGGAACACCGGGGAGCTGTTTTTT; CDR3: CASRRTGRNTGELFF
V: TRBV7-2; J: TRBJ1-2; D: -; length: 16; size: few; DNA: TGTGCCAGCAGCTTACATCGGGTCAGGGGTGGGTATGGCTACACCTTC; CDR3: CASSLHRVRGGYGYTF
V: TRBV27; J: TRBJ2-2; D: TRBD1; length: 13; size: -; DNA: TGTGCCAGCAGTTCGACAGGGCCCGGGGAGCTGTTTTTT; CDR3: CASSSTGPGELFF
V: TRBV7-8; J: TRBJ2-5; D: TRBD1; length: 15; size: -; DNA: TGTGCCAGCAGCTTAGCCGCCAGGGGGCAGACGGCCCAGTACTTC; CDR3: CASSLAARGQTAQYF
V: TRBV20-1; J: TRBJ2-2; D: -; length: 11; size: -; DNA: TGCAGTGCTGGGGGGGGCCGGGAGCTGTTTTTT; CDR3: CSAGGGRELFF
V: TRBV7-2; J: TRBJ2-7; D: TRBD1; length: 19; size: -; DNA: TGTGCCAGCCTGAAAAAACCCGACCGCGGGACAGGGGAATTCTACGAGCAGTACTTC; CDR3: CASLKKPDRGTGEFYEQYF
V: TRBV19; J: TRBJ2-5; D: -; length: 13; size: -; DNA: TGTGCCAGTAGTACCGGACAGAAAGAGACCCAGTACTTC; CDR3: CASSTGQKETQYF
V: TRBV30; J: TRBJ2-1; D: TRBD2; length: 13; size: -; DNA: TGTGCCTGGAGCGATGGGACTAGCAATGAGCAGTTCTTC; CDR3: CAWSDGTSNEQFF
V: TRBV29-1; J: TRBJ1-6; D: -; length: 13; size: -; DNA: TGCAGCGTTCGTGGACAGCGAGATTCACCCCTCCACTTT; CDR3: CSVRGQRDSPLHF
V: TRBV20-1; J: TRBJ1-4; D: -; length: 11; size: -; DNA: TGCAGTGCTAGGGCGGGGGAAAAACTGTTTTTT; CDR3: CSARAGEKLFF
V: TRBV19; J: TRBJ2-7; D: TRBD2; length: 15; size: -; DNA: TGTGCCAGTAGTATAGGACTAGCGGGGCCCTACGAGCAGTACTTC; CDR3: CASSIGLAGPYEQYF
V: TRBV18; J: TRBJ1-3; D: -; length: 14; size: -; DNA: TGTGCCAGCTCACCACCTCCAGGACAAAACACCATATATTTT; CDR3: CASSPPPGQNTIYF
V: TRBV6-5; J: TRBJ2-1; D: TRBD1; length: 14; size: few; DNA: TGTGCCAGCAGTTTGGGACAGGGATGGGATGAGCAGTTCTTC; CDR3: CASSLGQGWDEQFF